This is a list of T cell receptor beta chains from one sample in a study of blood T cells in healthy people across ages. TCRdb re-called the 5' RACE reads through MiXCR, storing one row per CDR3 protein. Of around 900,000 distinct CDR3 sequences in the sample, more than 25% were seen once. Sequencing was performed on blood. The receptors were gathered from an elderly woman in good health. Both conserved end residues are part of each CDR3. Each record gives: D gene, clone size, V gene, J gene, CDR3 protein, CDR3 DNA. The D gene is left open where the match is weak. Expanded clones get a size class; other rows say once, few or many, or leave the size out.

NA	NA	TRBV7-2	TRBJ2-7	CAGSQIRAGLSYEQYF	TGTGCCGGCAGCCAAATCCGGGCAGGGTTGTCCTACGAGCAGTACTTC
NA	NA	TRBV20-1	TRBJ1-2	CSARSPVSGYTF	TGCAGTGCTAGATCCCCCGTATCAGGGTACACCTTC
TRBD1	many	TRBV7-8	TRBJ1-2	CASSLEDRGPNYGYTF	TGTGCCAGCAGCTTAGAGGACAGGGGGCCGAACTATGGCTACACCTTC
TRBD1	many	TRBV12-3/TRBV12-4	TRBJ1-2	CASTGNRGNYGYTF	TGTGCCAGCACCGGGAACAGGGGGAACTATGGCTACACCTTC
TRBD2	few	TRBV6-2/TRBV6-3	TRBJ2-1	CASRSSGGVYNEQFF	TGTGCCAGCAGAAGTAGCGGGGGGGTCTACAATGAGCAGTTCTTC
TRBD1	many	TRBV19	TRBJ2-1	CASRGTYNEQFF	TGTGCCAGCAGGGGGACCTACAATGAGCAGTTCTTC
NA	many	TRBV7-2	TRBJ1-6	CASSLAGRVFNSPLHF	TGTGCCAGCAGCTTAGCGGGCAGGGTCTTTAATTCACCCCTCCACTTT
NA	few	TRBV20-1	TRBJ2-2	CSATTGTPNTGELFF	TGCAGTGCTACGACCGGGACACCGAACACCGGGGAGCTGTTTTTT
TRBD2	many	TRBV11-2	TRBJ2-3	CASSLTSGVLDTQYF	TGTGCCAGCAGCTTAACTAGCGGGGTTTTAGATACGCAGTATTTT
NA	many	TRBV2	TRBJ1-2	CASSPDINYGYTF	TGTGCCAGCAGTCCAGATATTAACTATGGCTACACCTTC
TRBD2	NA	TRBV27	TRBJ2-7	CASSELAGAYEQYF	TGTGCCAGCAGTGAATTAGCGGGGGCCTACGAGCAGTACTTC
NA	NA	TRBV6-2/TRBV6-3	TRBJ1-4	CASSYFPDEKRFF	TGTGCCAGCAGTTACTTCCCAGATGAAAAACGGTTTTTT
TRBD2	few	TRBV6-1	TRBJ2-7	CASSTAGGLSYEQYF	TGTGCCAGCAGTACAGCGGGGGGGCTTAGCTACGAGCAGTACTTC
NA	many	TRBV27	TRBJ2-1	CASSLDRYYNEQFF	TGTGCCAGCAGTTTGGACCGGTACTACAATGAGCAGTTCTTC
NA	many	TRBV15	TRBJ1-2	CATSELRGFRAFYGYTF	TGTGCCACCAGCGAACTGCGGGGCTTCCGGGCGTTCTATGGCTACACCTTC
TRBD2	many	TRBV10-3	TRBJ2-1	CAISEGGGASYNEQFF	TGTGCCATCAGTGAAGGCGGGGGGGCCTCCTACAATGAGCAGTTCTTC
TRBD1	NA	TRBV3-1	TRBJ1-3	CATYSGGSGNTIYF	TGTGCCACCTATTCAGGGGGCTCTGGAAACACCATATATTTT
NA	few	TRBV9	TRBJ2-7	CASSVPPRDRSSSYEQYF	TGTGCCAGCAGCGTACCCCCGCGGGACAGATCTAGCTCCTACGAGCAGTACTTC
NA	NA	TRBV30	TRBJ2-7	CAWTTRMAPYGQYF	TGTGCCTGGACTACACGGATGGCCCCCTACGGGCAGTACTTC
NA	many	TRBV7-2	TRBJ2-2	CASSLDTGELFF	TGTGCCAGCAGCTTAGACACCGGGGAGCTGTTTTTT
TRBD2	many	TRBV9	TRBJ2-3	CASSVSGRSGGDTQYF	TGTGCCAGCAGCGTAAGTGGGAGGAGCGGGGGCGATACGCAGTATTTT
NA	many	TRBV18	TRBJ2-5	CASTPVGRETQYF	TGTGCCAGCACCCCGGTGGGTCGAGAGACCCAGTACTTC
NA	NA	TRBV7-2	TRBJ2-3	CAISSPGLGTDTQYF	TGTGCCATCAGCTCACCGGGACTTGGCACAGATACGCAGTATTTT
NA	NA	TRBV2	TRBJ2-4	CASSFRRLNDLAKNIQYF	TGTGCCAGCAGTTTCAGGAGGCTCAATGACTTAGCCAAAAACATTCAGTACTTC
NA	NA	TRBV12-3/TRBV12-4	TRBJ2-5	CASRFQNEQYF	TGTGCCAGCAGGTTCCAGAATGAGCAGTACTTC
NA	few	TRBV11-2	TRBJ1-5	CAGSLIQDQPQHF	TGTGCCGGCAGCTTAATTCAGGATCAGCCCCAGCATTTT
TRBD2	few	TRBV2	TRBJ2-7	CASGTTSGGYF	TGTGCCAGCGGGACCACTAGCGGGGGGTACTTC
TRBD1	many	TRBV28	TRBJ2-3	CASTLQGADTQYF	TGTGCCAGCACTCTACAGGGGGCAGATACGCAGTATTTT
NA	few	TRBV30	TRBJ2-5	CAWDIDSGIYNEQYF	TGTGCCTGGGACATCGACTCCGGAATCTACAATGAGCAGTACTTC